This TCR beta chain was documented in a study of cytomegalovirus exposure and HLA in healthy donors. The donors comprised healthy bone marrow donors. The CDR3 loop spans 15 amino acids. The V gene's germline CDR1 is MDHEN and CDR2 SYDVKM. PCR amplification relied on 60 Vbeta primers (plus 13 Jbeta primers). Profiled with immunoSEQ multiplex PCR; TCRdb holds only in-frame clones, not every one. The table shows 150,000 to 200,000 clones, with about 82% occurring only once. This clone was detected only a few times. Its specificity is unknown. General study results and limits: Links to common viral pathogens appeared, in a later analysis, for several of the most significant clusters. Cytomegalovirus association was assigned to approximately 160 TCR beta chains.

The TCR comes from a woman aged 45-60 years in good health and CMV-seronegative. This sequence joins TRBV28 and TRBJ2-5, with D possibly matching TRBD2 (6 bases). Judging by the DNA end, TRBJ2-7 fits better; the J call may be wrong. The sequenced sample consisted of PBMCs. CDR3 nucleotides: TGTGCCAGCAGTTTGGCGGGATCCTCCTCCTACGAGCAGTACTTC. Its protein product is CASSLAGSSSYEQYF.